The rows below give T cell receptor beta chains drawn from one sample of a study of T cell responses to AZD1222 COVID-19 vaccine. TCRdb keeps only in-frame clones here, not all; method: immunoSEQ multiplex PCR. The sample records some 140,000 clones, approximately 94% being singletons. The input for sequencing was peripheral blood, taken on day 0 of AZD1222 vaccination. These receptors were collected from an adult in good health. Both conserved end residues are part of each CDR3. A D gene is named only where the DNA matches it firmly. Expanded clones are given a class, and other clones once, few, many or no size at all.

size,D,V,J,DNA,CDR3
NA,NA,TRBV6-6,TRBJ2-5,TGTGCCAGCAGTTACTCGCCGACAGCCCCCCGGGAGACCCAGTACTTC,CASSYSPTAPRETQYF
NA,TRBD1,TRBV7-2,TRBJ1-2,TGTGCCAGCAACACGGACAGGGGAGATGGCTACACCTTC,CASNTDRGDGYTF
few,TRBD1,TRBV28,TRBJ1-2,TGTGCCAGCAGACTACAAGGGACAGCAAACTATGGCTACACCTTC,CASRLQGTANYGYTF
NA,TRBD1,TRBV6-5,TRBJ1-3,TGTGCCAGCGGGGCCGGGACAGCTAGTGGAAACACCATATATTTT,CASGAGTASGNTIYF
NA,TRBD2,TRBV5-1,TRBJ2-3,TGCGCCAGCAGCTTGGGGGGACTAGCGGGAGGGGCAGATACGCAGTATTTT,CASSLGGLAGGADTQYF
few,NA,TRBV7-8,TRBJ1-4,TGTGCCAGCAGCCCTTGGGACGAACCTAATGAAAAACTGTTTTTT,CASSPWDEPNEKLFF
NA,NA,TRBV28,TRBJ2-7,TGTGCCAGCAGTTTGCATCGGGCCTACGAGCAGTACTTC,CASSLHRAYEQYF
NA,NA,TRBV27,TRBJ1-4,TGTGCCAGCAGTTCAACAGGGATAACTAATGAAAAACTGTTTTTT,CASSSTGITNEKLFF
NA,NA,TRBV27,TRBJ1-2,TGTGCCAGCAGCCCTCGTAGTTATGGCTACACCTTC,CASSPRSYGYTF
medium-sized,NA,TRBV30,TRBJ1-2,TGTGCCTGGAGTGTACCGGGTGGACAGATTCCTAACTATGGCTACACCTTC,CAWSVPGGQIPNYGYTF
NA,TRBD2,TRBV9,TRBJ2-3,TGTGCCAGCACCCGACTAGCGGGGGGGGGTTCCACAGATACGCAGTATTTT,CASTRLAGGGSTDTQYF
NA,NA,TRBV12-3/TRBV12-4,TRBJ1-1,TGTGCCAGCACCCGAACAGGGAAACCTGAAGCTTTCTTT,CASTRTGKPEAFF
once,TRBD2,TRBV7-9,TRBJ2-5,TGTGCCAGCAGCCGGACTAGCGGGACAGAGACCCAGTACTTC,CASSRTSGTETQYF
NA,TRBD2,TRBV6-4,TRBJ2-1,TGTGCCAGCAGTCCAGCGTCTAGCGGGAGCTACAATGAGCAGTTCTTC,CASSPASSGSYNEQFF
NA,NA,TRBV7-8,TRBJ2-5,TGTGCCAGCAGCTTAGCGCGAACCCGGGAGACCCAGTACTTC,CASSLARTRETQYF
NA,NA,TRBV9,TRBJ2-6,TGTGCCAGCAGCGTAGTAGGGGCCGGGGCCAACGTCCTGACTTTC,CASSVVGAGANVLTF
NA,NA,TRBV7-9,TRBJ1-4,TGTGCCAGCAGCCCTCAACTTGCAACTAATGAAAAACTGTTTTTT,CASSPQLATNEKLFF
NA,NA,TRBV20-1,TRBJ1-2,TGCAGTGCGGCTAACTATGGCTACACCTTC,CSAANYGYTF
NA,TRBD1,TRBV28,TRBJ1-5,TGTGCCAGCAGTTCCCCGACAGGGGGCAGTCAGCCCCAGCATTTT,CASSSPTGGSQPQHF
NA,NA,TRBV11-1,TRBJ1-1,TGTGCCAGCACCATAAGTTCAGGCACTGAAGCTTTCTTT,CASTISSGTEAFF
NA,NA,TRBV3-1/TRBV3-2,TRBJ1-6,TGTGCCAGCAGCCAAGGTTATAGGGATAGCTCACCCCTCCACTTT,CASSQGYRDSSPLHF
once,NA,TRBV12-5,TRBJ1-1,TGTGCTAGTGGAGGGGTGGGGACTGAAGCTTTCTTT,CASGGVGTEAFF
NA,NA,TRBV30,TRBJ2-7,TGTGCCTGGAGTGGAGGTATGGCCGGTTATGACGAGCAGTACTTC,CAWSGGMAGYDEQYF
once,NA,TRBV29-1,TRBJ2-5,TGCAGCGTTGAGATAGTAGAGACCCAGTACTTC,CSVEIVETQYF
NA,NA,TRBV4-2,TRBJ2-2,TGTGCCAGCAGCCAAGAGGTTCGCGCCACAAACACCGGGGAGCTGTTTTTT,CASSQEVRATNTGELFF
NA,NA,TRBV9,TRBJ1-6,TGTGCCAGCAGCGTAGGTCACGAGACTAATTCACCCCTCCACTTT,CASSVGHETNSPLHF
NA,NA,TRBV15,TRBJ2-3,TGTGCCACCAGCAGAGTGTCGGGGGGCTCAGATACGCAGTATTTT,CATSRVSGGSDTQYF
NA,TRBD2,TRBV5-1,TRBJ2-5,TGCGCCAGCAGTTCGGGACTAGGGCGGGAGACCCAGTACTTC,CASSSGLGRETQYF
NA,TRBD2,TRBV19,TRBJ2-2,TGTGCCAGTAGGGCTAGCGGCACCGGGGAGCTGTTTTTT,CASRASGTGELFF
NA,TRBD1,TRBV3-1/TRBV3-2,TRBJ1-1,TGTGCCAGCAGCCGACAGGGGAACACTGAAGCTTTCTTT,CASSRQGNTEAFF
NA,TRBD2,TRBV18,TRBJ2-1,TGTGCCACAAAACCGGGACTAGCGGACAATGAGCAGTTCTTC,CATKPGLADNEQFF